The clone carrying this T cell receptor beta chain has just a few counts. The CDR3 has 14 amino acids. Per germline, CDR1 SGHTA and CDR2 FQGNSA. The germline V and J ends were trimmed by 4 bases and 4 bases, with 13 bases remaining between them. Each CDR3 protein gets one entry after TCRdb re-called the 5' RACE reads with MiXCR. The sample includes under 45,000 distinct CDR3 sequences, 6% to 7.5% of them seen just once. This sample was taken from a study of early T cells in non-severe SARS-CoV-2 infection. The sample consisted of whole blood, taken at baseline. The V call is TRBV7-2, the J call TRBJ1-1; possibly TRBD1 for D (6 bases). This TCR was recovered from an adult who was a healthcare worker with PCR-confirmed SARS-CoV-2 infection or an uninfected control (not recorded which). The CDR3 region is CASSWTVRSTEAFF. The CDR3 region has the DNA TGTGCCAGCAGCTGGACAGTGCGTTCCACTGAAGCTTTCTTT.